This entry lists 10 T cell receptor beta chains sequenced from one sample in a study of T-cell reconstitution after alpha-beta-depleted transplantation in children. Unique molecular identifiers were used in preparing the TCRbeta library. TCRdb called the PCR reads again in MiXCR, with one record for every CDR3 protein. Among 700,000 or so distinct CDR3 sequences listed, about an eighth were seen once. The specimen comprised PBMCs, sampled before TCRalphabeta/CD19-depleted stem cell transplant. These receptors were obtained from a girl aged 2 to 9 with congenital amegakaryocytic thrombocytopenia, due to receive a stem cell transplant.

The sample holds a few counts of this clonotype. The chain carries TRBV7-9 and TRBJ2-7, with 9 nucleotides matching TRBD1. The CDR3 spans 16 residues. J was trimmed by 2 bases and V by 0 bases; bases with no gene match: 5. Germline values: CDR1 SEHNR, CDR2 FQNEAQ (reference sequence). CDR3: CASSLAGQGLAYEQYF. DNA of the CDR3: TGTGCCAGCAGCTTAGCAGGACAGGGGTTGGCCTACGAGCAGTACTTC.

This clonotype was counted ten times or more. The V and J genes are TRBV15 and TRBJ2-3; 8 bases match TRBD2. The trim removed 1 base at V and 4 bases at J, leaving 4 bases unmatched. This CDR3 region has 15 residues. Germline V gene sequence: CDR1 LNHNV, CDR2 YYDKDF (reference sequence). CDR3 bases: TGTGCCACCAGCAGAGTGGCGGGAGGAGCAGATACGCAGTATTTT. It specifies CATSRVAGGADTQYF.

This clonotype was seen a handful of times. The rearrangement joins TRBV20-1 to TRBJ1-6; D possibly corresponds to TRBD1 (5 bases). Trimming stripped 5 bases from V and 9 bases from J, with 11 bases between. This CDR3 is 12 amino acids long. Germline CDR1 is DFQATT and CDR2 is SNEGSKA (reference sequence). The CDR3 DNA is TGCAGTGCTGAGGGACTGGGTTCACCCCTCCACTTT. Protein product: CSAEGLGSPLHF.

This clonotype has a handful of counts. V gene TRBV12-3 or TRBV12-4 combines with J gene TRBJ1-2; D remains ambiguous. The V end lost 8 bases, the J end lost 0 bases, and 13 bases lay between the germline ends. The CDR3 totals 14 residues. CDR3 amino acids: CASGETGANYGYTF. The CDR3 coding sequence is TGTGCCAGCGGGGAGACGGGAGCTAACTATGGCTACACCTTC.

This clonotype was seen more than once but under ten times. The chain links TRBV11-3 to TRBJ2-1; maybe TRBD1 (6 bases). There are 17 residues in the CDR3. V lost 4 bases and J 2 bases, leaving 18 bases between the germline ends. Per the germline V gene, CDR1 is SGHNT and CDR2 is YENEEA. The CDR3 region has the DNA TGTGCCAGCAGCTCAGGAGGACAGCAGGCCACCTACAATGAGCAGTTCTTC. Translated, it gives CASSSGGQQATYNEQFF.

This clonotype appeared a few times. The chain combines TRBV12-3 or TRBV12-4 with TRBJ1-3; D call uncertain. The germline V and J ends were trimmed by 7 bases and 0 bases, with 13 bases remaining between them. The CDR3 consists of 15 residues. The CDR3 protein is CASTSIRSSGNTIYF. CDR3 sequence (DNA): TGTGCCAGCACCTCAATAAGGTCCTCTGGAAACACCATATATTTT.

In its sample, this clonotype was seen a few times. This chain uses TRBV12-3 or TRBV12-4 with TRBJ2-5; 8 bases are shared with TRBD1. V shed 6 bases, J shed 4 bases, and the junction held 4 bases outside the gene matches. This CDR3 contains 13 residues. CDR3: CASRIQGGETQYF. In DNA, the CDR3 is TGTGCCAGCAGGATACAGGGGGGAGAGACCCAGTACTTC.

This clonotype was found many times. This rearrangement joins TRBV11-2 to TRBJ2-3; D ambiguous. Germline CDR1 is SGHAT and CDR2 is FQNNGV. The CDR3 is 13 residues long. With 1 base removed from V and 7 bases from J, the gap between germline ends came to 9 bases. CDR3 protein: CASSLGSSNTQYF. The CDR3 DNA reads TGTGCCAGCAGCTTAGGCTCTAGTAATACGCAGTATTTT.

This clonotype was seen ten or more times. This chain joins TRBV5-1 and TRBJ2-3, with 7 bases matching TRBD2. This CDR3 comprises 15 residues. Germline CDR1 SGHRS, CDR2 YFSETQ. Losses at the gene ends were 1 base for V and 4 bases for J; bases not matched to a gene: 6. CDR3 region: CASSLSGLAADTQYF. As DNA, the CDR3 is TGCGCCAGCAGCTTGTCGGGGCTAGCGGCAGATACGCAGTATTTT.

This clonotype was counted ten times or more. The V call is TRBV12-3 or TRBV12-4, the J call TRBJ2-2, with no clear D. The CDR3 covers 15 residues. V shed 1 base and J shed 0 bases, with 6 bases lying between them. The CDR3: CASSLVTTNTGELFF. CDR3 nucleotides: TGTGCCAGCAGTTTAGTCACGACGAACACCGGGGAGCTGTTTTTT.